These 10 T cell receptor beta chains originate from one sample sequenced in a study of T cells after yellow fever vaccination. One entry per CDR3 protein results from TCRdb running MiXCR on the 5' RACE reads. The table includes 250,000 to 350,000 distinct CDR3 sequences, 3.5% to 5% detected once. Sequenced material: PBMCs, taken 15 days after the yellow fever booster vaccination. The source is a man between 18 and 29 years old who received the YFV17D yellow fever vaccine.

This clonotype turned up a few times. This chain uses TRBV27 with TRBJ2-1; 9 bases align to TRBD1. V dropped 5 bases and J dropped 6; count of bases not matched to a gene: 14. The CDR3 extends over 17 amino acids. Germline-derived CDR1 and CDR2 are MNHEY and SMNVEV (reference sequence). The CDR3 DNA sequence: TGTGCCAGCAGTCCCTTCCCGGGACAGGGAGGTGCCAATGAGCAGTTCTTC. As protein: CASSPFPGQGGANEQFF.

Ten or more counts support this clonotype. The CDR3 protein is CASSSRGGRINEQFF. In DNA form, the CDR3 reads TGTGCCAGCAGCTCGCGGGGGGGCCGAATAAATGAGCAGTTCTTC. The chain has TRBV7-9 and TRBJ2-1; TRBD2 agrees at 9 bases. CDR3 length equals 15 residues. With V trimmed by 4 bases and J by 7 bases, 8 bases remained unmatched. Germline V gene data show CDR1 as SEHNR and CDR2 as FQNEAQ (reference sequence). The variable domain in full, with the rest retrieved from reference TRBV7-9 and TRBJ2-1, is DTGVSQNPRHKITKRGQNVTFRCDPISEHNRLYWYRQTLGQGPEFLTYFQNEAQLEKSRLLSDRFSAERPKGSFSTLEIQRTEQGDSAMYLCASSSRGGRINEQFFGPGTRLTVL.

The V gene is TRBV4-3, the J gene TRBJ1-3; perhaps TRBD1 as D (6 bases). CDR1 LGHNA and CDR2 YSLEER come from the germline V gene. The CDR3 contains 16 residues. The V end was cut by 4 bases, the J end by 1 base, with 14 bases between. DNA of the CDR3: TGCGCCAGCAGCCGGAGGGGGGGTCCATCTGGAAACACCATATATTTT. Its translation: CASSRRGGPSGNTIYF.

V and J are TRBV6-6 and TRBJ2-7; TRBD1 matches 9 bases. The CDR3 has 15 residues. Germline V CDR1 and CDR2: MNHNY, SVGAGI (reference sequence). J was trimmed by 0 bases and V by 5 bases; bases with no gene match: 5. The CDR3 reads CASSNGQGSSYEQYF. The CDR3 DNA reads as TGTGCCAGCAGTAACGGACAGGGGAGCTCCTACGAGCAGTACTTC.

In its sample, this clonotype was seen a few times. The V call is TRBV5-1, the J call TRBJ2-7, with D tentatively TRBD2 (5 bases). Germline V gene data show CDR1 as SGHRS and CDR2 as YFSETQ. Trimming left V 6 bases short and J 4 bases short, with 8 bases between. This CDR3 spans 11 amino acids. This chain's CDR3 is CASTSGYEQYF. In DNA, the CDR3 is TGCGCCAGCACTTCGGGGTACGAGCAGTACTTC.

The J gene is TRBJ2-3, the V gene TRBV9, with TRBD2 matching over 7 bases. The trim removed 0 bases at V and 5 bases at J, leaving 3 bases unmatched. The CDR3 is 14 amino acids. Germline-derived CDR1 and CDR2 are SGDLS and YYNGEE. In nucleotides, the CDR3 is TGTGCCAGCAGCGTAGCTAGCGGCCTAGATACGCAGTATTTT. As protein: CASSVASGLDTQYF.

The sample holds a few counts of this clonotype. This chain links TRBV7-9 with TRBJ2-2; 11 nucleotides match TRBD1. The germline V gene has CDR1 SEHNR and CDR2 FQNEAQ (reference sequence). The CDR3 covers 15 residues. After removal of 5 bases from V and 4 bases from J, the junction contained 3 bases not matched to a gene. For the CDR3, the DNA is TGTGCCAGCAGCGAGGGACAGGGGGTCACCGGGGAGCTGTTTTTT. This sequence encodes CASSEGQGVTGELFF.

This clonotype has at least ten counts. The chain has TRBV5-4 and TRBJ2-5; 8 bases fit TRBD2. CDR1 is SGHNT, CDR2 YYREEE, per germline (reference sequence). The length of the CDR3 is 14 residues. After removal of 4 bases from V and 5 bases from J, the junction contained 7 bases not matched to a gene. CDR3 sequence: CASSTGLDGETQYF. For the CDR3, the DNA is TGTGCCAGCAGCACGGGACTAGACGGGGAGACCCAGTACTTC.

The table lists this clonotype with a few counts. The genes are TRBV9 and TRBJ1-1, with D perhaps matching TRBD1 (6 bases). The CDR3 totals 15 residues. CDR1 is SGDLS and CDR2 is YYNGEE in the germline V gene. Trimming stripped 2 bases from V and 3 bases from J, with 14 bases between. DNA for the CDR3: TGTGCCAGCAGCGTGACAGGTCGGATTGACACTGAAGCTTTCTTT. It codes for CASSVTGRIDTEAFF.

This clonotype showed up many times. V gene TRBV7-9 combines with J gene TRBJ1-1; TRBD1 agrees at 8 bases. From germline, CDR1 is SEHNR and CDR2 FQNEAQ (reference sequence). The CDR3 covers 15 residues. V gave up 5 bases and J gave up 4 bases; unmatched junction bases: 9. CDR3 amino acids: CASSGRQGRGTEAFF. DNA for the CDR3: TGTGCCAGCAGCGGACGACAGGGGCGGGGCACTGAAGCTTTCTTT.